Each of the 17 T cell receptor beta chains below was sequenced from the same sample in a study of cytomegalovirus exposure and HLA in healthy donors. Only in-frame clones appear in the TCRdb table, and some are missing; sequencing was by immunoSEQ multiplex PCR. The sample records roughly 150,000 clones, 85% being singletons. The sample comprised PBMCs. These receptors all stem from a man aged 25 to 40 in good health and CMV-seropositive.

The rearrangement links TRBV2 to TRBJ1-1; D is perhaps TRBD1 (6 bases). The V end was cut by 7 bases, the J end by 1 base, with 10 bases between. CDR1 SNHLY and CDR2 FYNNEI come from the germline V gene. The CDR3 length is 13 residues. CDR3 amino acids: CASTPDRNTEAFF. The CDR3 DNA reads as TGTGCCAGCACCCCGGACAGGAACACTGAAGCTTTCTTT.

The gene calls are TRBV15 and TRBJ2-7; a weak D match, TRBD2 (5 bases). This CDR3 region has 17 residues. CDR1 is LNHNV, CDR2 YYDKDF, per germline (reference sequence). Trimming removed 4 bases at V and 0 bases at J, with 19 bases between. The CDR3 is CATSTLEGRESSYEQYF. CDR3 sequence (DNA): TGTGCCACCAGCACCCTTGAGGGTAGGGAATCCTCCTACGAGCAGTACTTC.

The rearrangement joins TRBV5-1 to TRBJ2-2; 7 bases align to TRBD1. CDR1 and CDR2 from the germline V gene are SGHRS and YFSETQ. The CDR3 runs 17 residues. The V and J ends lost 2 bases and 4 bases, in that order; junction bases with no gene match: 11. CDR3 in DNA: TGCGCCAGCAGCTTAAGCCTTCGACAGGGTGGCACCGGGGAGCTGTTTTTT. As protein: CASSLSLRQGGTGELFF.

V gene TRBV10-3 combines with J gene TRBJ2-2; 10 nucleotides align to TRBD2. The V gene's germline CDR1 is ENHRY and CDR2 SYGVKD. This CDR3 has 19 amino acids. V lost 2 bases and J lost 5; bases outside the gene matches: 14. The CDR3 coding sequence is TGTGCCATCAGTGAGGCCAATCTAGCGGGGGCTGGAAAGACCGGGGAGCTGTTTTTT. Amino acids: CAISEANLAGAGKTGELFF.

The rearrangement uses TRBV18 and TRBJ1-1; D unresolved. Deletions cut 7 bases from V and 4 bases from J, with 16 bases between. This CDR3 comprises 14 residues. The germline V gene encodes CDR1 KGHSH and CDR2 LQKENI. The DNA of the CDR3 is TGTGCCAGCTTAGCTCGGGAGGAGGGCACTGAAGCTTTCTTT. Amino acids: CASLAREEGTEAFF.

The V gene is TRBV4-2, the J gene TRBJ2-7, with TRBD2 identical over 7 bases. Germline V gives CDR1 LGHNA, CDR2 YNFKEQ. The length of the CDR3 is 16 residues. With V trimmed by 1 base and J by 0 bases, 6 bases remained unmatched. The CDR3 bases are TGTGCCAGCAGCCAAGGGACCGGGACTACCTCCTACGAGCAGTACTTC. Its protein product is CASSQGTGTTSYEQYF.

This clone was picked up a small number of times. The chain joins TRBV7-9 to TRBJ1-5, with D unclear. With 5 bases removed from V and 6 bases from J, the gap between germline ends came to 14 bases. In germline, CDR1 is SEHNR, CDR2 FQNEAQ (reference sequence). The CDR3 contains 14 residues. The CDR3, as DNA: TGTGCCAGCAGCGAAGGCCGGGTCTCTCAGCCCCAGCATTTT. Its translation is CASSEGRVSQPQHF. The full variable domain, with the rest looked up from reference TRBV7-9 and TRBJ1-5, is DTGVSQNPRHKITKRGQNVTFRCDPISEHNRLYWYRQTLGQGPEFLTYFQNEAQLEKSRLLSDRFSAERPKGSFSTLEIQRTEQGDSAMYLCASSEGRVSQPQHFGDGTRLSIL.

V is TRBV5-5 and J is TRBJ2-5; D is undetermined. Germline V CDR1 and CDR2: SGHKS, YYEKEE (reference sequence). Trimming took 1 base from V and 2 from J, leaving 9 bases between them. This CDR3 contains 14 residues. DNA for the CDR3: TGTGCCAGCAGCTTGTTCAGGTCTCAAGAGACCCAGTACTTC. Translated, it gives CASSLFRSQETQYF.

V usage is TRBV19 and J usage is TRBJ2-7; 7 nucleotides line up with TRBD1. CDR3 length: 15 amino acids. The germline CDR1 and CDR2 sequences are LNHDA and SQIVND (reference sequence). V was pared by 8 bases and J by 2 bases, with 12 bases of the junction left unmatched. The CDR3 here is CASGRQGRDPYEQYF. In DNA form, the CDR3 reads TGTGCCAGTGGGCGACAGGGAAGAGATCCCTACGAGCAGTACTTC.

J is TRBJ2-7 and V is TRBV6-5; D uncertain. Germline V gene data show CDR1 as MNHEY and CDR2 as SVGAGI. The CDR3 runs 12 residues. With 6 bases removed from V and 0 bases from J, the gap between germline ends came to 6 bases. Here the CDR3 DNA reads TGTGCCAGCAGCGACTCCTCCTACGAGCAGTACTTC. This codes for CASSDSSYEQYF.

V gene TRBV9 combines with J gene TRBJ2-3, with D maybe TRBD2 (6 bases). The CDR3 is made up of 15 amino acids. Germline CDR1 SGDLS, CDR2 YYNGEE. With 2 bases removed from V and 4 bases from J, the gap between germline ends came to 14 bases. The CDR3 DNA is TGTGCCAGCAGCGTGGAGGGAGTTTTCCCAGATACGCAGTATTTT. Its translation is CASSVEGVFPDTQYF.

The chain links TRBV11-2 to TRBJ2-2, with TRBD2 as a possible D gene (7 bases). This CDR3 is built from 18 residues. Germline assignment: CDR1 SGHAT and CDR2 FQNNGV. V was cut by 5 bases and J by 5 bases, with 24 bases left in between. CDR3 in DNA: TGTGCCAGCAGCCGGGTCGGGTTCGGAGGGGGGGTGACCGGGGAGCTGTTTTTT. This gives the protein CASSRVGFGGGVTGELFF.

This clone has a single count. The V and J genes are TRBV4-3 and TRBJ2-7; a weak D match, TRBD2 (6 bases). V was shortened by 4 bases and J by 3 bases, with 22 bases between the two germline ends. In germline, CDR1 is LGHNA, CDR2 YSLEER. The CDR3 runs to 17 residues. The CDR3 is CASSRLAGTGVDYEQYF. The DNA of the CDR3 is TGCGCCAGCAGCCGGTTAGCCGGGACGGGAGTTGACTACGAGCAGTACTTC.

CDR3 sequence reads: CASSEWGLAGAIPSTDTQYF. The CDR3 DNA follows: TGTGCCAGCAGTGAATGGGGACTAGCGGGGGCAATTCCTAGCACAGATACGCAGTATTTT. The V gene is TRBV6-1, the J gene TRBJ2-3, with 14 bases aligning to TRBD2. Germline-derived CDR1 and CDR2 are MNHNS and SASEGT. The CDR3 is 20 residues long. Trimming removed 2 bases from V and 0 bases from J; junction bases left unmatched: 10.

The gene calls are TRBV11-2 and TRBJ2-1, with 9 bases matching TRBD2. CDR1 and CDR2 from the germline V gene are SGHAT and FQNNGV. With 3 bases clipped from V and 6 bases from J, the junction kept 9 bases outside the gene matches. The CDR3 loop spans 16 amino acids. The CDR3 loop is CASSFRAGGIPNEQFF. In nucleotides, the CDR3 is TGTGCCAGCAGCTTTCGAGCGGGGGGCATCCCCAATGAGCAGTTCTTC.

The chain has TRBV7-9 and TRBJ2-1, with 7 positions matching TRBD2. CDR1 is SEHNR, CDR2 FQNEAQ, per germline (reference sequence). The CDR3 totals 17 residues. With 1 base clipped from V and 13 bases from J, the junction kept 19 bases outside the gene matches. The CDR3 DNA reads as TGTGCCAGCAGCTTAGGAGGGGCCTTGGCCGGCGGGGGAGGACAGTTCTTC. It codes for CASSLGGALAGGGGQFF. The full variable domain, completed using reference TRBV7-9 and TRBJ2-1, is DTGVSQNPRHKITKRGQNVTFRCDPISEHNRLYWYRQTLGQGPEFLTYFQNEAQLEKSRLLSDRFSAERPKGSFSTLEIQRTEQGDSAMYLCASSLGGALAGGGGQFFGPGTRLTVL.

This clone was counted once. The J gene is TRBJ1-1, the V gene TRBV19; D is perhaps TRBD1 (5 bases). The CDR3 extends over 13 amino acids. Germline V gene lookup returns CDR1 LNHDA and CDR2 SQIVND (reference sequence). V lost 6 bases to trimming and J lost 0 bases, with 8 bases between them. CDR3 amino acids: CASSQGMNTEAFF. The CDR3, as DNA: TGTGCCAGTAGCCAGGGTATGAACACTGAAGCTTTCTTT.